This T cell receptor beta chain derives from a study of cytomegalovirus exposure and HLA in healthy donors. Study results and caveats: What TCR beta sequences reportedly achieved was accurate prediction of HLA-A and HLA-B alleles in most subjects. Earlier analysis found most TCR beta V segments productive about 87% or about 30% of the time.

The PCR employed 60 Vbeta primers together with 13 Jbeta primers. Using immunoSEQ multiplex PCR, the repertoire was profiled, and TCRdb retains in-frame clones only, with some absent. The listing records tens of thousands of clones. The CDR3 runs to 16 residues. Trimming removed 4 bases from V and 5 bases from J, with 20 bases in between. Germline V gene data show CDR1 as SGHRS and CDR2 as YFSETQ. A remark on this clone: Its antigen is still unknown.

This sequence was found in a female donor in good health and CMV-seropositive. The chain uses TRBV5-1 and TRBJ2-3, with D tentatively TRBD1 (6 bases). Source material: PBMCs. CDR3 amino acids: CASSKGDRPSGDTQYF. CDR3 sequence (DNA): TGCGCCAGCAGCAAAGGTGACAGGCCCTCTGGAGATACGCAGTATTTT.